The 10 T cell receptor beta chains reported below all come from one sample, sequenced in a study of blood T cell repertoires in COVID-19. Some clones are missing from TCRdb's copy, which holds only in-frame ones; the method was immunoSEQ multiplex PCR. The data hold fewer than 200,000 clones, with roughly 90% observed a single time. Sequences were obtained from peripheral blood. These receptors all come from a man aged 18 to 29 with COVID-19, enrolled during active disease.

This rearrangement joins TRBV29-1 to TRBJ2-1, with 9 nucleotides matching TRBD2. Germline V gene data show CDR1 as SQVTM and CDR2 as ANQGSEA. Germline trimming cut 1 base from V and 9 bases from J; bases unmatched to any gene: 7. The CDR3 contains 14 residues. This chain's CDR3 is CSVEGREGLREQFF. The DNA of the CDR3 is TGCAGCGTTGAAGGGCGGGAGGGCCTTCGTGAGCAGTTCTTC.

This clone was recorded once. V is TRBV5-1 and J is TRBJ1-5; tentatively, D is TRBD1 (5 bases). The CDR3 runs to 14 residues. Germline values: CDR1 SGHRS, CDR2 YFSETQ. V gave up 0 bases and J gave up 9 bases, with 13 bases separating them. CDR3 in DNA: TGCGCCAGCAGCTTGGCCGGGGGGGAAAGGCCCCAGCATTTT. Its translation is CASSLAGGERPQHF.

The chain is built from TRBV6-5 and TRBJ1-1, with a tentative D call TRBD1 (5 bases). Looked up from germline, CDR1 is MNHEY and CDR2 is SVGAGI. V shed 7 bases and J shed 6 bases, with 6 bases lying between them. This CDR3 is built from 10 residues. The CDR3 loop is CASKTAEAFF. The CDR3 coding sequence is TGTGCCAGCAAGACAGCTGAAGCTTTCTTT.

In its sample, this clone was seen once. The chain employs TRBV19 and TRBJ1-2, with D possibly TRBD1 on 6 matching bases. Trimming cost V 7 bases and J 0 bases, with 15 bases left between them. Germline V CDR1 and CDR2: LNHDA, SQIVND (reference sequence). This CDR3 spans 15 amino acids. CDR3 nucleotide sequence: TGTGCCAGTAAGCGTATGGACAGCTCTAACTATGGCTACACCTTC. Translated, it gives CASKRMDSSNYGYTF.

The CDR3 DNA sequence: TGTGCCAGCAGCTTTTTCCAGGGGGTTGGGGCCAACGTCCTGACTTTC. It yields the protein CASSFFQGVGANVLTF. V is TRBV7-6 and J is TRBJ2-6; TRBD1 aligns across 7 bases. The V segment lost 3 bases and the J segment 3 bases; nucleotides outside the gene matches: 5. The CDR3 is 16 residues long. CDR1 is SGHVS, CDR2 FNYEAQ, per germline.

The chain links TRBV19 to TRBJ2-2; 12 bases match TRBD2. There are 16 residues in the CDR3. Germline-derived CDR1 and CDR2 are LNHDA and SQIVND (reference sequence). The V segment lost 3 bases and the J segment 6 bases; nucleotides outside the gene matches: 5. In DNA, the CDR3 is TGTGCCAGTAGTATGCGACTAGCGGGAGATCCCGGGGAGCTGTTTTTT. It specifies CASSMRLAGDPGELFF.

This chain joins TRBV28 and TRBJ2-7; possibly TRBD2 for D (5 bases). Trimming removed 2 bases from V and 1 base from J, with 9 bases in between. There are 14 residues in the CDR3. The germline V gene encodes CDR1 MDHEN and CDR2 SYDVKM. In nucleotides, the CDR3 is TGTGCCAGCAGTTTAAGCGGCCCTTCCTACGAGCAGTACTTC. Amino acid sequence: CASSLSGPSYEQYF. The full variable domain, completed using reference TRBV28 and TRBJ2-7, is DVKVTQSSRYLVKRTGEKVFLECVQDMDHENMFWYRQDPGLGLRLIYFSYDVKMKEKGDIPEGYSVSREKKERFSLILESASTNQTSMYLCASSLSGPSYEQYFGPGTRLTVT.

The chain combines TRBV6-6 with TRBJ2-7, with a weak D call TRBD2 (6 bases). Trimming removed 5 bases from V and 2 bases from J, with 13 bases in between. CDR3 size: 14 residues. Germline V gives CDR1 MNHNY, CDR2 SVGAGI (reference sequence). In DNA, the CDR3 is TGTGCCAGCAGTCGCCCGGGACTCACCTACGAGCAGTACTTC. Translating gives CASSRPGLTYEQYF.

CDR3 DNA: TGTGCCAGCATAGGAGAGTTGGTGGACACCGGGGAGCTGTTTTTT. It codes for CASIGELVDTGELFF. The V call is TRBV25-1, the J call TRBJ2-2; D is undetermined. Germline V CDR1 and CDR2: MGHDK, SYGVNS. CDR3 size: 15 residues. V lost 7 bases to trimming and J lost 3 bases, with 15 bases between them.

This rearrangement joins TRBV7-9 to TRBJ1-1; 7 bases fit TRBD1. The CDR3 length is 14 residues. V gave up 3 bases and J gave up 5 bases; unmatched junction bases: 6. Per germline, CDR1 SEHNR and CDR2 FQNEAQ (reference sequence). CDR3 nucleotide sequence: TGTGCCAGCAGCTTCCCTCAGGGGGAGACTGAAGCTTTCTTT. Its protein is CASSFPQGETEAFF.